This TCR beta chain was sequenced during a study of graft-versus-host responses after intestinal transplantation. About the study: Recipients underwent multivisceral, liver-intestinal, or isolated intestinal transplants. All of the recipients had induction that used anti-thymocyte globulin, then tacrolimus and steroids for approximately 3 years.

Libraries were prepared by immunoSEQ multiplex PCR; TCRdb keeps only in-frame clonotypes and omits some of them. This repertoire shows about 96,000 clones, roughly 92% found once; its top ten account for about 0.3%. As to this clone: Its antigen is not known.

Trimming at V came to 3 bases and at J to 3 bases, leaving 9 bases not matched to a gene. The CDR3 runs 16 residues. The V gene's germline CDR1 is KGHSH and CDR2 LQKENI. The specimen was unstimulated CD4+ T cells sorted from spleen or lymph node cells, collected before intestinal transplant. The gene calls are TRBV18 and TRBJ1-1; 8 positions match TRBD1. The receptor was isolated from a human donor who received an intestinal transplant. CDR3 protein: CASSPKGQGTDTEAFF. The CDR3 coding sequence is TGTGCCAGCTCACCGAAAGGACAGGGAACAGACACTGAAGCTTTCTTT.